Presented here are 22 T cell receptor beta chains from one specimen sequenced in a study of blood T cell repertoires in COVID-19. The assay was immunoSEQ multiplex PCR, and TCRdb's table has in-frame clones only and misses some. The table includes roughly 250,000 clones, approximately 83% detected once. Material for sequencing was PBMCs or T cells enriched from blood (not recorded which). These receptors originate from a woman between 40 and 55 years old with acute COVID-19.

The CDR3 loop is CASSPGRGAEQYF. The CDR3 DNA sequence: TGTGCCAGCAGCCCAGGACGGGGTGCCGAGCAGTACTTC. J is TRBJ2-7 and V is TRBV7-9, with D tentatively TRBD2 (5 bases). V dropped 5 bases and J dropped 6 bases, with 14 bases sitting between them. Germline CDR1 SEHNR, CDR2 FQNEAQ (reference sequence). The CDR3 has 13 residues. Complete variable domain (other parts from reference TRBV7-9 and TRBJ2-7): DTGVSQNPRHKITKRGQNVTFRCDPISEHNRLYWYRQTLGQGPEFLTYFQNEAQLEKSRLLSDRFSAERPKGSFSTLEIQRTEQGDSAMYLCASSPGRGAEQYFGPGTRLTVT.

This clone was recorded once. This chain connects TRBV7-9 to TRBJ2-7, with no clear D. The germline V gene has CDR1 SEHNR and CDR2 FQNEAQ (reference sequence). Trimming pared 1 base from V and 1 base from J, leaving 8 bases between. There are 14 residues in the CDR3. The DNA of the CDR3 is TGTGCCAGCAGCTTAGATACAGAGTCCTACGAGCAGTACTTC. It translates to CASSLDTESYEQYF. The whole variable domain, filled in from reference TRBV7-9 and TRBJ2-7, reads DTGVSQNPRHKITKRGQNVTFRCDPISEHNRLYWYRQTLGQGPEFLTYFQNEAQLEKSRLLSDRFSAERPKGSFSTLEIQRTEQGDSAMYLCASSLDTESYEQYFGPGTRLTVT.

The gene calls are TRBV27 and TRBJ2-1; TRBD2 matches at 7 bases. The CDR3 loop spans 14 amino acids. V shed 6 bases and J 3 bases; nucleotides not matched to a gene: 5. Germline CDR1 and CDR2: MNHEY and SMNVEV (reference sequence). The DNA of the CDR3 is TGTGCCAGCAGGGACGGGGGGTACTACAATGAGCAGTTCTTC. As protein: CASRDGGYYNEQFF.

The V call is TRBV5-1, the J call TRBJ1-2; possibly TRBD1 for D (5 bases). CDR1 is SGHRS, CDR2 YFSETQ, per germline. The CDR3 spans 13 residues. The germline V and J ends were trimmed by 2 bases and 4 bases, with 9 bases remaining between them. The CDR3 protein is CASSFDSSYGYTF. CDR3 in DNA: TGCGCCAGCAGCTTCGACAGTAGCTATGGCTACACCTTC. The whole variable domain, remainder taken from reference TRBV5-1 and TRBJ1-2, is KAGVTQTPRYLIKTRGQQVTLSCSPISGHRSVSWYQQTPGQGLQFLFEYFSETQRNKGNFPGRFSGRQFSNSRSEMNVSTLELGDSALYLCASSFDSSYGYTFGSGTRLTVV.

The chain carries TRBV15 and TRBJ2-7; D might be TRBD1 (6 bases). The V end lost 0 bases, the J end lost 7 bases, and 16 bases lay between the germline ends. The CDR3 is 15 amino acids. CDR1 LNHNV and CDR2 YYDKDF come from the germline V gene (reference sequence). CDR3 loop: CATSRDRGHTGEQYF. The CDR3 nucleotides are TGTGCCACCAGCAGAGATAGGGGACATACGGGTGAGCAGTACTTC.

The V and J genes are TRBV13 and TRBJ1-1; the match to TRBD1 covers 7 bases. The CDR3 totals 12 residues. J was trimmed by 3 bases and V by 8 bases; bases with no gene match: 3. Germline CDR1 and CDR2: PRHDT and FYEKMQ (reference sequence). CDR3 in DNA: TGTGCCAGCGCTCAGGGGGACACTGAAGCTTTCTTT. Translated: CASAQGDTEAFF. The whole variable domain, remainder taken from reference TRBV13 and TRBJ1-1, is AAGVIQSPRHLIKEKRETATLKCYPIPRHDTVYWYQQGPGQDPQFLISFYEKMQSDKGSIPDRFSAQQFSDYHSELNMSSLELGDSALYFCASAQGDTEAFFGQGTRLTVV.

The chain couples TRBV7-9 to TRBJ1-1; D might be TRBD1 (6 bases). Germline assignment: CDR1 SEHNR and CDR2 FQNEAQ (reference sequence). There are 16 residues in the CDR3. The germline V and J ends were trimmed by 6 bases and 0 bases, with 17 bases remaining between them. This CDR3 reads CASSFLDSGLNTEAFF. DNA for the CDR3: TGTGCCAGCAGTTTCCTGGACAGTGGGTTGAACACTGAAGCTTTCTTT.

This chain connects TRBV29-1 to TRBJ1-1; tentative D call: TRBD1 (5 bases). Germline V gene sequence: CDR1 SQVTM, CDR2 ANQGSEA. The CDR3 is made up of 14 amino acids. V was clipped by 3 bases and J by 0 bases, with 11 bases between them. The CDR3 nucleotides are TGCAGCGTTGAGATGGGGGGGGTGAACACTGAAGCTTTCTTT. Protein product: CSVEMGGVNTEAFF.

The rearrangement joins TRBV14 to TRBJ2-7; TRBD1 agrees at 7 bases. Germline CDR1 and CDR2: SGHDN and FVKESK. Trimming at V came to 3 bases and at J to 3 bases, leaving 5 bases not matched to a gene. This CDR3 region has 14 residues. CDR3 coding DNA: TGTGCCAGCAGCCACCCGACAGGGAACTACGAGCAGTACTTC. This codes for CASSHPTGNYEQYF.

CDR3 sequence reads: CASSSPGTLGTDTQYF. In DNA form, the CDR3 reads TGTGCCAGCAGTTCCCCCGGGACTCTCGGTACAGATACGCAGTATTTT. This chain joins TRBV27 and TRBJ2-3, with D possibly matching TRBD2 (6 bases). V was pared by 4 bases and J by 3 bases, with 17 bases between. CDR1 MNHEY and CDR2 SMNVEV come from the germline V gene (reference sequence). The CDR3 has 16 amino acids.

The chain links TRBV5-5 to TRBJ2-7, with D maybe TRBD2 (6 bases). Germline CDR1 and CDR2: SGHKS and YYEKEE (reference sequence). V was clipped by 3 bases and J by 6 bases, with 13 bases between them. The CDR3 spans 13 residues. The CDR3 is CASSSREAGEQYF. In DNA form, the CDR3 reads TGTGCCAGCAGCTCTAGGGAGGCAGGCGAGCAGTACTTC.

This clone was counted a few times. The chain combines TRBV10-3 with TRBJ1-1; 8 bases align to TRBD1. This CDR3 is built from 14 residues. V lost 2 bases and J lost 5; bases outside the gene matches: 4. Germline CDR1 ENHRY, CDR2 SYGVKD. For the CDR3, the DNA is TGTGCCATCAGTGAGGACAGGGGTTGGACTGAAGCTTTCTTT. Translating gives CAISEDRGWTEAFF.

This clone was seen just once. The rearrangement uses TRBV7-8 and TRBJ1-5; tentative D call: TRBD1 (6 bases). Trimming shortened V by 0 bases and J by 1 base, and 10 bases separated the two germline ends. The CDR3 is 16 residues long. The germline CDR1 and CDR2 sequences are SGHVS and FQNEAQ. The CDR3 bases are TGTGCCAGCAGCTTAGCGGCTAGGGGGAGCAATCAGCCCCAGCATTTT. As protein: CASSLAARGSNQPQHF.

This chain connects TRBV6-5 to TRBJ2-7, with TRBD1 matching 10 bases. The CDR3 contains 16 residues. Germline CDR1 is MNHEY and CDR2 is SVGAGI. The trim removed 4 bases at V and 2 bases at J, leaving 8 bases unmatched. CDR3 nucleotides: TGTGCCAGCAGTTCGACCGGGACAGGGGCGGCCTACGAGCAGTACTTC. It yields the protein CASSSTGTGAAYEQYF.

The chain employs TRBV7-9 and TRBJ1-1; D is perhaps TRBD1 (6 bases). V was cut by 5 bases and J by 4 bases, with 20 bases left in between. The CDR3 is 16 amino acids. Germline CDR1 and CDR2: SEHNR and FQNEAQ (reference sequence). CDR3 amino acids: CASSPMGTGLRTEAFF. CDR3 DNA: TGTGCCAGCAGCCCTATGGGAACAGGGTTACGCACTGAAGCTTTCTTT.

V usage is TRBV30 and J usage is TRBJ1-6; 7 bases are a match to TRBD1. The CDR3 sequence is 13 residues long. Germline V gene lookup returns CDR1 GTSNPN and CDR2 SVGIG (reference sequence). The J segment lost 5 bases and the V segment lost 4 bases, leaving 2 bases of the junction unmatched. The CDR3 region has the DNA TGTGCCTGGACTGGACAGGATAATTCACCCCTCCACTTT. Amino acid sequence: CAWTGQDNSPLHF.

The chain links TRBV21-1 to TRBJ2-1; TRBD2, the D gene given by the table, was not confirmed from the DNA. TRBV21-1 is a listed pseudogene. The CDR3 has 14 residues. DNA for the CDR3: TGTGCCAGCAGGCTCGCGGGAGGGAATAATGAGCAGTTCTTC. Encoded protein: CASRLAGGNNEQFF.

The chain couples TRBV15 to TRBJ2-1; 13 bases align to TRBD2. The CDR3 extends over 23 amino acids. Looked up from germline, CDR1 is LNHNV and CDR2 is YYDKDF (reference sequence). V trimming: 8 bases; J trimming: 7 bases; junction bases outside the gene matches: 32. CDR3 sequence reads: CATFDAGRTGTSGTEGELNEQFF. The CDR3, as DNA: TGTGCCACCTTCGACGCGGGACGAACCGGGACTAGCGGGACCGAAGGGGAGTTAAATGAGCAGTTCTTC.

The chain is built from TRBV7-9 and TRBJ1-3; D call uncertain. The germline V and J ends were trimmed by 3 bases and 4 bases, with 4 bases remaining between them. From germline, CDR1 is SEHNR and CDR2 FQNEAQ (reference sequence). The CDR3 runs 12 residues. CDR3 nucleotide sequence: TGTGCCAGCAGCTTTCAAGGAAACACCATATATTTT. Encoded protein: CASSFQGNTIYF.

The V and J genes are TRBV9 and TRBJ2-1; 9 bases align to TRBD2. CDR1 SGDLS and CDR2 YYNGEE come from the germline V gene. This CDR3 spans 15 amino acids. V gave up 3 bases and J gave up 3 bases; unmatched junction bases: 4. The CDR3 sequence: CASSAAGGNYNEQFF. CDR3 bases: TGTGCCAGCAGCGCAGCGGGAGGTAACTACAATGAGCAGTTCTTC.

The chain recombines TRBV5-1 with TRBJ1-4, with TRBD1 identical over 7 bases. The CDR3 spans 14 residues. Trimming removed 4 bases from V and 3 bases from J; junction bases left unmatched: 3. CDR1 is SGHRS, CDR2 YFSETQ, per germline. The CDR3 region is CASSGGQPNEKLFF. The CDR3, as DNA: TGCGCCAGCAGCGGGGGACAGCCTAATGAAAAACTGTTTTTT.

This clone was recorded only once. The V gene is TRBV19, the J gene TRBJ1-4; 9 bases line up with TRBD1. Germline values: CDR1 LNHDA, CDR2 SQIVND (reference sequence). Trimming removed 6 bases from V and 6 bases from J; junction bases left unmatched: 5. CDR3 length: 14 amino acids. The CDR3 coding sequence is TGTGCCAGTAGCCCGGGACAGGGTCATGAAAAACTGTTTTTT. Protein product: CASSPGQGHEKLFF.